Each of the 30 T cell receptor beta chains below was sequenced from the same sample in a study of naive and memory T cell subsets. Both TRBC1 and TRBC2 were covered by a beta constant-region primer of two equimolar oligonucleotides. TCRdb used MiXCR to reprocess the UMI-ligation and nested PCR reads, holding one entry per CDR3 protein. The sample has around 40,000 distinct CDR3 sequences; about 14% are singletons. Specimen: effector memory CD4+ T cells from blood. Noted subset: effector memory, CD45RA- CD27-. The receptors derive from a human donor in good health.

This clonotype was detected a few times. V gene TRBV10-3 combines with J gene TRBJ2-7, with 11 bases that match TRBD1. Germline assignment: CDR1 ENHRY and CDR2 SYGVKD. The V gene end was trimmed by 6 bases and the J gene end by 7 bases; junction bases not matched to a gene: 8. This CDR3 has 14 residues. The CDR3 reads CAISPGQGAREQYF. In nucleotides, the CDR3 is TGTGCCATCAGCCCCGGACAGGGGGCAAGAGAGCAGTACTTC.

This clonotype was counted a few times. This rearrangement joins TRBV2 to TRBJ2-1, with D hard to call. This CDR3 has 12 residues. CDR1 is SNHLY, CDR2 FYNNEI, per germline. Trimming cost V 5 bases and J 5 bases, with 7 bases left between them. Here the CDR3 DNA reads TGTGCCAGCAGTTTTACGAACAATGAGCAGTTCTTC. It translates to CASSFTNNEQFF.

This clonotype was counted a few times. The chain uses TRBV2 and TRBJ1-1; unclear D gene. The CDR3 is 14 residues long. CDR1 SNHLY and CDR2 FYNNEI come from the germline V gene. Trimming took 4 bases from V and 4 from J, leaving 13 bases between them. CDR3 in DNA: TGTGCCAGCAGTGCTCTTCGGGGAGTCACTGAAGCTTTCTTT. It codes for CASSALRGVTEAFF.

This clonotype was counted between two and nine times. This chain's CDR3 is CSVEGWANYGYTF. CDR3 bases: TGCAGTGTCGAGGGGTGGGCTAACTATGGCTACACCTTC. J is TRBJ1-2 and V is TRBV20-1; D is perhaps TRBD1 (5 bases). In germline, CDR1 is DFQATT, CDR2 SNEGSKA (reference sequence). This CDR3 comprises 13 residues. V lost 7 bases, J lost 0 bases, and 12 bases lay in between.

V and J are TRBV5-1 and TRBJ1-1; a possible D gene is TRBD1 (5 bases). Germline V lookup: CDR1 SGHRS, CDR2 YFSETQ. Trimming pared 3 bases from V and 3 bases from J, leaving 9 bases between. CDR3 length: 13 amino acids. Here the CDR3 reads CASSWGGDTEAFF. DNA of the CDR3: TGCGCCAGCAGCTGGGGCGGGGACACTGAAGCTTTCTTT.

On this clonotype itself: A much larger clone differs by one base, so this may be a read error. The conserved closing phenylalanine or tryptophan is absent in this CDR3, likely reflecting a read error. The V gene is TRBV9, the J gene TRBJ2-1, with TRBD1 matching over 7 bases. Per germline, CDR1 SGDLS and CDR2 YYNGEE. J was trimmed by 13 bases and V by 1 base; bases with no gene match: 5. This CDR3 has 12 amino acids. The CDR3 DNA sequence: TGTGCCAGCAGCGTAATGACAGGGTTTCAGTTCTCC. As protein: CASSVMTGFQFS.

This clonotype was picked up a small number of times. The chain has TRBV5-1 and TRBJ2-3; D remains ambiguous. CDR1 and CDR2 (germline): SGHRS, YFSETQ. Trimming pared 0 bases from V and 2 bases from J, leaving 10 bases between. The length of the CDR3 is 15 residues. The CDR3 nucleotides read TGCGCCAGCAGCTTGGATCTGCTCCTCACAGATACGCAGTATTTT. Its translation is CASSLDLLLTDTQYF. Full variable domain (remainder filled in from reference TRBV5-1 and TRBJ2-3): KAGVTQTPRYLIKTRGQQVTLSCSPISGHRSVSWYQQTPGQGLQFLFEYFSETQRNKGNFPGRFSGRQFSNSRSEMNVSTLELGDSALYLCASSLDLLLTDTQYFGPGTRLTVL.

This clonotype ranks as medium-sized (0.01 to 0.1%). V usage is TRBV27 and J usage is TRBJ2-1; 10 nucleotides agree with TRBD2. Germline CDR1 MNHEY, CDR2 SMNVEV (reference sequence). With 5 bases clipped from V and 8 bases from J, the junction kept 15 bases outside the gene matches. The CDR3 extends over 17 amino acids. CDR3 residues: CASSGGSGAGGPHEQFF. CDR3 nucleotides: TGTGCCAGCAGTGGTGGAAGTGGAGCGGGAGGGCCCCATGAGCAGTTCTTC.

This clonotype was found a few times. The CDR3: CASRTDRGRDQPQHF. The CDR3 nucleotides read TGTGCCAGCAGGACTGACAGGGGGCGAGATCAGCCCCAGCATTTT. The chain carries TRBV6-6 and TRBJ1-5; 10 bases align to TRBD1. Trimming cost V 6 bases and J 5 bases; bases outside gene matches: 7. CDR1 and CDR2 from the germline V gene are MNHNY and SVGAGI (reference sequence). The CDR3 runs to 15 residues.

This clonotype was recorded many times. This chain links TRBV15 with TRBJ2-1; tentative D call: TRBD1 (6 bases). There are 14 residues in the CDR3. Germline CDR1 LNHNV, CDR2 YYDKDF (reference sequence). V shed 4 bases and J shed 5 bases, with 12 bases lying between them. As DNA, the CDR3 is TGTGCCACCAGCACCCGACAGGTAGACAATGAGCAGTTCTTC. It translates to CATSTRQVDNEQFF.

Here the CDR3 DNA reads TGTGCCAGTAGTATTTTGGGACAGCTTTCCAATCAGCCCCAGCATTTT. It yields the protein CASSILGQLSNQPQHF. The chain uses TRBV19 and TRBJ1-5, with 7 bases that match TRBD1. Germline-derived CDR1 and CDR2 are LNHDA and SQIVND (reference sequence). Trimming removed 3 bases from V and 3 bases from J; junction bases left unmatched: 8. CDR3 size: 16 residues.

This clonotype appeared many times. CDR3 sequence (DNA): TGCAGTGCTAGCGGGTCCCCCTACGAGCAGTACTTC. Its protein is CSASGSPYEQYF. The V gene is TRBV20-1, the J gene TRBJ2-7; no firm D call. Germline-derived CDR1 and CDR2 are DFQATT and SNEGSKA (reference sequence). V was clipped by 3 bases and J by 2 bases, with 8 bases between them. This CDR3 comprises 12 residues.

This clonotype came up a few times. One junction end disagrees with the germline gene, perhaps due to a read error. The chain combines TRBV7-9 with TRBJ1-1; D is uncertain. This CDR3 has 14 amino acids. Germline loops: CDR1 SEHNR, CDR2 FQNEAQ (reference sequence). In DNA form, the CDR3 reads TGTGCCAGCAGCTTAGCCGAAGGTCCCGGAGGGAGAAGATTT. This sequence encodes CASSLAEGPGGRRF. The full variable domain, its missing parts supplied by reference TRBV7-9 and TRBJ1-1, is DTGVSQNPRHKITKRGQNVTFRCDPISEHNRLYWYRQTLGQGPEFLTYFQNEAQLEKSRLLSDRFSAERPKGSFSTLEIQRTEQGDSAMYLCASSLAEGPGGRRFGQGTRLTVV.

This clonotype was recorded a few times. V gene TRBV20-1 combines with J gene TRBJ1-3; D unclear. CDR1 and CDR2 (germline): DFQATT, SNEGSKA (reference sequence). Trimming cost V 6 bases and J 1 base, with 13 bases left between them. This CDR3 is 14 amino acids long. The CDR3 DNA reads as TGCAGTGCCGCCACAGTAGAATCTGGAAACACCATATATTTT. The encoded protein is CSAATVESGNTIYF.

A few counts support this clonotype. The chain employs TRBV29-1 and TRBJ2-2, with 10 bases lining up with TRBD1. Trimming cost V 7 bases and J 6 bases; bases outside gene matches: 17. The CDR3 runs 17 residues. Germline loops: CDR1 SQVTM, CDR2 ANQGSEA. The chain's CDR3 is CSARKTGTGVHPGELFF. Written as DNA, the CDR3 is TGCAGCGCCCGGAAGACCGGGACAGGGGTCCATCCCGGGGAGCTGTTTTTT.

This clonotype was recorded many times. The chain uses TRBV29-1 and TRBJ2-1; a weak D match, TRBD1 (6 bases). The CDR3 is 15 amino acids. V lost 4 bases, J lost 3 bases, and 16 bases lay in between. Germline V gene sequence: CDR1 SQVTM, CDR2 ANQGSEA. In DNA form, the CDR3 reads TGCAGCGTTGGGGCCCGACAGGCCCTCTACAATGAGCAGTTCTTC. As protein: CSVGARQALYNEQFF.

This clonotype was observed a few times. The chain links TRBV5-4 to TRBJ2-1; possible D gene TRBD1, 6 bases. The germline V gene has CDR1 SGHNT and CDR2 YYREEE (reference sequence). The V and J ends lost 4 bases and 0 bases respectively, with 20 bases between them. This CDR3 is 18 amino acids long. CDR3 region: CASSPSRDRPSSYNEQFF. The CDR3 DNA is TGTGCCAGCAGCCCCAGTCGAGACAGGCCGAGCTCCTACAATGAGCAGTTCTTC.

This clonotype has just a few counts. The gene calls are TRBV10-3 and TRBJ2-4; 7 nucleotides line up with TRBD2. The CDR3 covers 15 residues. V trimming: 4 bases; J trimming: 8 bases; junction bases outside the gene matches: 11. Germline V gene data show CDR1 as ENHRY and CDR2 as SYGVKD. CDR3 coding DNA: TGTGCCATCAGTGGGGACGGGTCAGGGAGGGACATTCAGTACTTC. Amino acid sequence: CAISGDGSGRDIQYF.

Here the CDR3 reads CASSAHALISPLHF. The CDR3 DNA sequence: TGTGCCAGCAGCGCACATGCCCTGATTTCGCCCCTCCACTTT. The chain joins TRBV11-2 to TRBJ1-6; D is ambiguous. Trimming cost V 5 bases and J 13 bases, with 18 bases left between them. Germline CDR1 is SGHAT and CDR2 is FQNNGV. The CDR3 covers 14 residues.

This clonotype was counted a few times. V gene TRBV2 combines with J gene TRBJ1-5, with 12 nucleotides matching TRBD1. The CDR3 sequence is 16 residues long. The junction had 8 bases not matched to a gene; V was cut back by 6 bases and J by 5 bases. Germline V gene lookup returns CDR1 SNHLY and CDR2 FYNNEI. CDR3 sequence (DNA): TGTGCCAGCAGGACCAGGGGGGACAGGGGGCATCAGCCCCAGCATTTT. It codes for CASRTRGDRGHQPQHF. Based on the CDR3 plus reference TRBV2 and TRBJ1-5, the full variable domain is EPEVTQTPSHQVTQMGQEVILRCVPISNHLYFYWYRQILGQKVEFLVSFYNNEISEKSEIFDDQFSVERPDGSNFTLKIRSTKLEDSAMYFCASRTRGDRGHQPQHFGDGTRLSIL.

This clonotype was counted between two and nine times. This rearrangement joins TRBV6-5 to TRBJ1-3, with D perhaps TRBD1 (5 bases). Germline V lookup: CDR1 MNHEY, CDR2 SVGAGI. There are 14 residues in the CDR3. Trimming removed 8 bases from V and 1 base from J, with 12 bases in between. The CDR3 sequence: CASADGGSGNTIYF. The CDR3, as DNA: TGTGCCAGCGCGGATGGGGGTTCTGGAAACACCATATATTTT.

This clonotype showed up just a few times. The CDR3 sequence: CAWRNRDRYDGYTF. The CDR3 bases are TGTGCCTGGAGAAACCGGGACAGGTACGATGGCTACACCTTC. The V and J genes are TRBV30 and TRBJ1-2; 8 nucleotides agree with TRBD1. Germline CDR1 and CDR2: GTSNPN and SVGIG (reference sequence). J gave up 6 bases and V 3 bases, and 9 bases lay outside the gene matches. The CDR3 runs to 14 residues.

The chain joins TRBV19 to TRBJ1-5, with 7 bases identical to TRBD1. The ends lost 8 bases at V and 1 base at J; junction bases unmatched: 8. This CDR3 spans 15 amino acids. Germline V gives CDR1 LNHDA, CDR2 SQIVND (reference sequence). The CDR3 coding sequence is TGTGCCAGTCGTCGGGACAGTGGGAGCAATCAGCCCCAGCATTTT. It encodes CASRRDSGSNQPQHF.

V gene TRBV19 combines with J gene TRBJ2-1, with D tentatively TRBD1 or TRBD2 (5 bases each). Trimming pared 1 base from V and 10 bases from J, leaving 8 bases between. This CDR3 region has 12 residues. The germline V gene has CDR1 LNHDA and CDR2 SQIVND (reference sequence). For the CDR3, the DNA is TGTGCCAGTAGTATAGGGTGGGGGGAGCAGTTCTTC. Translating it yields CASSIGWGEQFF.

This clonotype appeared many times. The V gene is TRBV6-5, the J gene TRBJ2-7, with 11 nucleotides matching TRBD2. With 4 bases clipped from V and 0 bases from J, the junction kept 2 bases outside the gene matches. From germline, CDR1 is MNHEY and CDR2 SVGAGI. The CDR3 is 15 amino acids. The CDR3 DNA reads TGTGCCAGCAGTTTACTAGCGGGAGACTCCTACGAGCAGTACTTC. Translating gives CASSLLAGDSYEQYF.

V is TRBV29-1 and J is TRBJ1-5; D is possibly TRBD1 (5 bases). Germline CDR1 is SQVTM and CDR2 is ANQGSEA. This CDR3 region has 15 residues. Between the trimmed V and J ends, which lost 5 bases and 6 bases, there was a span of 20 bases. The CDR3 reads CSVSGEGAKGQPQHF. The DNA of the CDR3 is TGCAGCGTTTCGGGGGAGGGAGCAAAGGGTCAGCCCCAGCATTTT.

This clonotype was counted only a few times. The chain is built from TRBV19 and TRBJ2-1, with 14 bases aligning to TRBD2. Germline assignment: CDR1 LNHDA and CDR2 SQIVND (reference sequence). V shed 8 bases and J 7 bases; nucleotides not matched to a gene: 7. The CDR3 runs to 15 residues. This chain's CDR3 is CASPRGLAGENEQFF. The CDR3 nucleotides read TGTGCCAGTCCTAGGGGACTAGCGGGAGAGAATGAGCAGTTCTTC.

This chain connects TRBV2 to TRBJ2-1, with D unresolved. CDR1 and CDR2 from the germline V gene are SNHLY and FYNNEI. The CDR3 totals 14 residues. V dropped 8 bases and J dropped 2 bases, with 13 bases sitting between them. In DNA, the CDR3 is TGTGCCAGCCACGTCACCTACACCTACAATGAGCAGTTCTTC. This codes for CASHVTYTYNEQFF.

This clonotype has more than one count but fewer than ten. This chain links TRBV20-1 with TRBJ2-3; TRBD2 aligns across 10 bases. CDR3 length: 13 residues. CDR1 is DFQATT, CDR2 SNEGSKA, per germline (reference sequence). CDR3 sequence reads: CSGTSDSTDTQYF. The CDR3 coding sequence is TGCAGCGGGACTAGCGACAGCACAGATACGCAGTATTTT.

The table lists this clonotype with many counts. The chain joins TRBV12-3 or TRBV12-4 to TRBJ1-2; no definite D call. Trimming pared 1 base from V and 5 bases from J, leaving 8 bases between. This CDR3 spans 13 amino acids. The CDR3 coding sequence is TGTGCCAGCAGTTTAGTGGGTCTTTATGGCTACACCTTC. It translates to CASSLVGLYGYTF.